These 19 T cell receptor beta chains were all obtained from the same sample, sequenced in a study of graft-versus-host responses after intestinal transplantation. Clones were read by immunoSEQ multiplex PCR, and TCRdb kept only the in-frame ones, dropping some. The table lists about 5,000 clones, around 71% of them singletons. This specimen consisted of PBMCs, obtained 300 to 330 days after intestinal transplant. These receptor sequences come from a human patient who received an intestinal transplant, so some T cells may come from the graft donor.

This clone was picked up a small number of times. This chain connects TRBV6-5 to TRBJ1-2; D not resolved. Germline V gives CDR1 MNHEY, CDR2 SVGAGI. The CDR3 contains 12 residues. V was trimmed by 4 bases and J by 7 bases, leaving 10 bases between them. The CDR3 region is CASSSFQTGYTF. The CDR3 DNA reads as TGTGCCAGCAGTTCCTTTCAAACTGGCTACACCTTC.

This clone was found once. This sequence joins TRBV6-5 and TRBJ2-7; D gene uncertain. Trimming left V 6 bases short and J 3 bases short, with 15 bases between. From germline, CDR1 is MNHEY and CDR2 SVGAGI. The CDR3 consists of 14 residues. The CDR3: CASSRRTPDYEQYF. CDR3 DNA: TGTGCCAGCAGCCGGCGGACCCCGGACTACGAGCAGTACTTC.

V gene TRBV5-4 combines with J gene TRBJ1-3, with TRBD1 matching 10 bases. Looked up from germline, CDR1 is SGHNT and CDR2 is YYREEE (reference sequence). The V segment lost 4 bases and the J segment 0 bases; nucleotides outside the gene matches: 7. The CDR3 runs to 17 residues. CDR3 DNA: TGTGCCAGCAGCAGGGACAGGGGACAAAGCTCTGGAAACACCATATATTTT. This gives the protein CASSRDRGQSSGNTIYF. Full variable domain (remainder filled in from reference TRBV5-4 and TRBJ1-3): ETGVTQSPTHLIKTRGQQVTLRCSSQSGHNTVSWYQQALGQGPQFIFQYYREEENGRGNFPPRFSGLQFPNYSSELNVNALELDDSALYLCASSRDRGQSSGNTIYFGEGSWLTVV.

V and J are TRBV6-6 and TRBJ1-1; D perhaps matches TRBD1 (5 bases). Trimming took off 6 bases at V and 5 bases at J, with 16 bases between the two ends. This CDR3 is 14 amino acids long. CDR1 and CDR2 (germline): MNHNY, SVGAGI (reference sequence). Here the CDR3 reads CASSLERGRTEAFF. The CDR3 DNA reads as TGTGCCAGCAGCCTTGAGCGGGGGAGGACTGAAGCTTTCTTT.

V usage is TRBV10-2 and J usage is TRBJ1-1; TRBD1 matches at 7 bases. The V gene end was trimmed by 6 bases and the J gene end by 8 bases; junction bases not matched to a gene: 3. Germline V gene data show CDR1 as WSHSY and CDR2 as SAAADI. The CDR3 covers 11 residues. CDR3 bases: TGCGCCAGCAGGACAGGGTCCGAAGCTTTCTTT. Its protein product is CASRTGSEAFF.

The chain couples TRBV30 to TRBJ1-5; D is unclear. The CDR3 totals 13 residues. The ends were cut back, 0 bases at V and 2 bases at J, with 5 bases in the middle. Germline lookup yields CDR1 GTSNPN and CDR2 SVGIG (reference sequence). This CDR3 is CAWSVQGNQPQHF. As DNA, the CDR3 is TGTGCCTGGAGTGTACAAGGCAATCAGCCCCAGCATTTT.

This chain joins TRBV1 and TRBJ1-2. TRBV1 is termed a pseudogene. There are 15 residues in the CDR3. This CDR3 reads CTSGEWRAGENGYTF. The CDR3 coding sequence is TGCACCAGCGGTGAGTGGAGGGCAGGTGAGAATGGCTACACCTTC.

This clone is medium-sized by share. The junction differs from germline at one of its ends, possibly a read error. The DNA for the CDR3 is TGCGCCAGCAGCCAAGATGGGGACCTCTTGAACTTC. It encodes CASSQDGDLLNF. The V and J genes are TRBV4-1 and TRBJ2-7; the D gene could be TRBD1 or TRBD2 (5 bases each). This CDR3 spans 12 amino acids. Germline-derived CDR1 and CDR2 are MGHRA and YSYEKL.

The gene calls are TRBV7-2 and TRBJ2-7; the match to TRBD1 covers 11 bases. This CDR3 is 15 amino acids long. CDR1 and CDR2 (germline): SGHTA, FQGNSA. V lost 5 bases and J lost 4; bases outside the gene matches: 7. The CDR3 DNA reads as TGTGCCAGCAGCCGCTGGGGACAGGGGGAGTACGAGCAGTACTTC. This sequence encodes CASSRWGQGEYEQYF.

This clone was observed a single time. V and J are TRBV7-9 and TRBJ1-1; possible D gene TRBD1, 6 bases. V was cut by 5 bases and J by 3 bases, with 13 bases left in between. The CDR3 has 14 amino acids. Germline assignment: CDR1 SEHNR and CDR2 FQNEAQ (reference sequence). The CDR3 protein is CASSPRGLDTEAFF. In nucleotides, the CDR3 is TGTGCCAGCAGCCCTAGGGGGTTGGACACTGAAGCTTTCTTT. Together with reference TRBV7-9 and TRBJ1-1, the CDR3 gives the full variable domain: DTGVSQNPRHKITKRGQNVTFRCDPISEHNRLYWYRQTLGQGPEFLTYFQNEAQLEKSRLLSDRFSAERPKGSFSTLEIQRTEQGDSAMYLCASSPRGLDTEAFFGQGTRLTVV.

The chain recombines TRBV4-3 with TRBJ1-2; D might be TRBD1 (6 bases). This CDR3 is built from 15 residues. V lost 0 bases and J 8 bases, leaving 16 bases between the germline ends. Per the germline V gene, CDR1 is LGHNA and CDR2 is YSLEER. Here the CDR3 reads CASSQDRGQSTGYTF. In DNA, the CDR3 is TGCGCCAGCAGCCAAGATAGGGGACAATCCACCGGCTACACCTTC.

V is TRBV6-5 and J is TRBJ2-2; D possibly corresponds to TRBD2 (7 bases). V dropped 4 bases and J dropped 6 bases, with 15 bases sitting between them. Germline CDR1 reads MNHEY; CDR2 reads SVGAGI. The CDR3 extends over 15 amino acids. DNA for the CDR3: TGTGCCAGCAGTTCCGAGGGGGGGCTGGCCGGGGAGCTGTTTTTT. It is translated as CASSSEGGLAGELFF.

The chain employs TRBV7-9 and TRBJ1-5; D unclear. The CDR3 runs 15 residues. Germline-derived CDR1 and CDR2 are SEHNR and FQNEAQ (reference sequence). The ends were cut back, 5 bases at V and 0 bases at J, with 11 bases in the middle. The CDR3 DNA follows: TGTGCCAGCAGCGCCACGGACCATAGCAATCAGCCCCAGCATTTT. Its translation: CASSATDHSNQPQHF.

This clone occurred once. V and J are TRBV19 and TRBJ1-5; D gene unclear. The CDR3 sequence is 16 residues long. Trimming pared 3 bases from V and 1 base from J, leaving 13 bases between. The germline CDR1 and CDR2 sequences are LNHDA and SQIVND (reference sequence). The CDR3 DNA sequence: TGTGCCAGTAGTATCACATCAGGTGTCAGCAATCAGCCCCAGCATTTT. This gives the protein CASSITSGVSNQPQHF.

The rearrangement joins TRBV2 to TRBJ1-1; a possible D gene is TRBD1 (6 bases). Trimming removed 7 bases from V and 4 bases from J, with 16 bases in between. Germline V CDR1 and CDR2: SNHLY, FYNNEI. This CDR3 has 14 amino acids. Here the CDR3 reads CASKEGRGGTEAFF. Written as DNA, the CDR3 is TGTGCCAGCAAAGAGGGCAGAGGGGGCACTGAAGCTTTCTTT.

J is TRBJ2-7 and V is TRBV29-1, with 8 bases identical to TRBD1. From germline, CDR1 is SQVTM and CDR2 ANQGSEA. The CDR3 consists of 13 residues. V shed 4 bases, J shed 5 bases, and the junction held 7 bases outside the gene matches. CDR3 protein: CSVGRGQGDEQYF. For the CDR3, the DNA is TGCAGCGTTGGAAGAGGACAGGGCGACGAGCAGTACTTC.

The chain employs TRBV11-2 and TRBJ1-2, with 7 bases identical to TRBD1. J was trimmed by 1 base and V by 4 bases; bases with no gene match: 3. The CDR3 runs to 14 residues. CDR1 SGHAT and CDR2 FQNNGV come from the germline V gene. CDR3 sequence: CASSSYRGNYGYTF. In DNA form, the CDR3 reads TGTGCCAGCAGCTCGTACAGGGGTAACTATGGCTACACCTTC. Using reference TRBV11-2 and TRBJ1-2 for the parts outside the CDR3, the full variable domain is EAGVAQSPRYKIIEKRQSVAFWCNPISGHATLYWYQQILGQGPKLLIQFQNNGVVDDSQLPKDRFSAERLKGVDSTLKIQPAKLEDSAVYLCASSSYRGNYGYTFGSGTRLTVV.

The chain has TRBV14 and TRBJ1-4; D is unclear. Germline-derived CDR1 and CDR2 are SGHDN and FVKESK. V lost 6 bases, J lost 0 bases, and 11 bases lay in between. This CDR3 has 15 residues. CDR3 amino acids: CASSDRHATNEKLFF. In nucleotides, the CDR3 is TGTGCCAGCAGTGATAGACATGCAACTAATGAAAAACTGTTTTTT.

The V and J genes are TRBV30 and TRBJ1-2, with TRBD1 matching 8 bases. Trimming took 5 bases from V and 4 from J; bases not matched to a gene: 6. CDR3 size: 13 residues. The germline CDR1 and CDR2 sequences are GTSNPN and SVGIG (reference sequence). The CDR3 region is CAWGQGWGYGYTF. CDR3 sequence (DNA): TGTGCCTGGGGACAGGGCTGGGGCTATGGCTACACCTTC.